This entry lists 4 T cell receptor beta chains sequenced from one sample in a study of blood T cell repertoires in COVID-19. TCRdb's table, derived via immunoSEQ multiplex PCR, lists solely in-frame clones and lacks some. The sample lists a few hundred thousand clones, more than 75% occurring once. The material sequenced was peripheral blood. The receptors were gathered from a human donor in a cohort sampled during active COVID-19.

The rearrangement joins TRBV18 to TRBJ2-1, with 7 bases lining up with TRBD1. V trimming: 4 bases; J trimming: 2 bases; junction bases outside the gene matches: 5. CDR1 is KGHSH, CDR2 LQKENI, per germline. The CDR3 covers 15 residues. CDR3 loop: CASSRGQDPYNEQFF. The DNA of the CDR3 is TGTGCCAGCTCACGAGGACAGGACCCCTACAATGAGCAGTTCTTC.

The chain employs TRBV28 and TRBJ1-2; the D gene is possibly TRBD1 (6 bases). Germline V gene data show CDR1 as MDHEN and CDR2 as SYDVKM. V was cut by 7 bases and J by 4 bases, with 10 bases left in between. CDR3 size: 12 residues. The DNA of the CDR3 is TGTGCCAGCACCTCGACAGGCTATGGCTACACCTTC. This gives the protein CASTSTGYGYTF.

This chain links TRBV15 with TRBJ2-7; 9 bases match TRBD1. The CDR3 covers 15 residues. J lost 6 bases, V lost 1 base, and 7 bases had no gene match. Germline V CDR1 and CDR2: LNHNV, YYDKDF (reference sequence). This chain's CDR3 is CATSRVAGQGSEQYF. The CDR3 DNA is TGTGCCACCAGCAGAGTGGCCGGACAGGGGTCCGAGCAGTACTTC. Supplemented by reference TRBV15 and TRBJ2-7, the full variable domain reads DAMVIQNPRYQVTQFGKPVTLSCSQTLNHNVMYWYQQKSSQAPKLLFHYYDKDFNNEADTPDNFQSRRPNTSFCFLDIRSPGLGDTAMYLCATSRVAGQGSEQYFGPGTRLTVT.

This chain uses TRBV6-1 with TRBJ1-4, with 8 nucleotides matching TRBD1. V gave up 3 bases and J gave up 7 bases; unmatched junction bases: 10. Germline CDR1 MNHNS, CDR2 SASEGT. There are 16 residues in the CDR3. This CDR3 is CASSDQGAWRSEKLFF. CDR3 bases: TGTGCCAGCAGTGACCAGGGGGCATGGAGGAGTGAAAAACTGTTTTTT.